This TCR beta chain comes out of a study of cytomegalovirus exposure and HLA in healthy donors. Findings of the study overall: Cytomegalovirus-associated TCR beta chains were listed, numbering 150 to 200.

Clones were read by immunoSEQ multiplex PCR, and TCRdb kept only the in-frame ones, dropping some. Of 200,000 to 300,000 clones listed, around nine tenths were seen once; the top ten hold roughly 2.5%. A note on this clone: The antigen is unknown. This specimen includes other DNA sequences encoding the same CDR3.

Deletions cut 1 base from V and 1 base from J, with 4 bases between. The germline CDR1 and CDR2 sequences are SGHAT and FQNNGV. The CDR3 spans 13 residues. What was sequenced was PBMCs. J is TRBJ1-1 and V is TRBV11-2; D is unresolved. This TCR was recovered from a young man in good health and CMV-seronegative. This chain's CDR3 is CASSLGQNTEAFF. For the CDR3, the DNA is TGTGCCAGCAGCTTAGGTCAGAACACTGAAGCTTTCTTT.